Detailed here is one T cell receptor (beta chain). Other DNA sequences within the sample encode an identical CDR3. This sample is drawn from a study of blood T cell repertoires in COVID-19. The wider study: Samples of COVID-19 (acute and convalescent) were obtained from the United States, Italy and Spain. From T cells, B-cell-depleted T cells, or PBMCs came the material, which was cDNA or gDNA.

In the original workflow: Counts of nucleated cells, estimated from reference gene primer amplification, were obtained. Sequencing was performed with immunoSEQ multiplex PCR; in TCRdb, only in-frame clones are kept and a portion is missing. The V and J calls and the clone size are those of that table, but D and trimming were determined from the DNA. Here the sample spans 150,000 or so clones, roughly 88% being singletons. V gave up 1 base and J gave up 4 bases; unmatched junction bases: 4. Germline-derived CDR1 and CDR2 are SGHTA and FQGNSA. The CDR3 sequence is 15 residues long. The sequence was obtained from a man aged 50-59 years with acute or convalescent COVID-19. V gene TRBV7-2 combines with J gene TRBJ2-7; TRBD1 matches 10 bases. Sequenced material: peripheral blood. The CDR3 protein is CASSLVGTGAYEQYF. In DNA form, the CDR3 reads TGTGCCAGCAGCTTAGTCGGGACAGGGGCATACGAGCAGTACTTC.